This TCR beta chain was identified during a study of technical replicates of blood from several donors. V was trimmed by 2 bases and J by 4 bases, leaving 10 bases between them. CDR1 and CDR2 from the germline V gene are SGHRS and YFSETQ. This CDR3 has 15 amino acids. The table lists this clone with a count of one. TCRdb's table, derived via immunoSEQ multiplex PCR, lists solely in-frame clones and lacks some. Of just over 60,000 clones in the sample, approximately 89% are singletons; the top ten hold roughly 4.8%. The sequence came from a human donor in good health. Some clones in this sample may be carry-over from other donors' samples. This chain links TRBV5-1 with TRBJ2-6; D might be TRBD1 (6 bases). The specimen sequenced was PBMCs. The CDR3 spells CASSFGQTGANVLTF. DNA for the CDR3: TGCGCCAGCAGCTTCGGACAGACAGGGGCCAACGTCCTGACTTTC. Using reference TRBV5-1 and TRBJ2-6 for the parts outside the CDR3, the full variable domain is KAGVTQTPRYLIKTRGQQVTLSCSPISGHRSVSWYQQTPGQGLQFLFEYFSETQRNKGNFPGRFSGRQFSNSRSEMNVSTLELGDSALYLCASSFGQTGANVLTFGAGSRLTVL.